This T cell receptor beta chain was found in a study of CD8+ T cells in alopecia areata. Study background: Once tofacitinib had been taken for 6 to 18 months, 6 months off drug followed.

This clone came up a few times. Germline and junction disagree at one end, which may indicate a read error. It was cDNA, reverse transcribed from extracted RNA, that served as the sequencing template. The method was immunoSEQ multiplex PCR; TCRdb's version includes in-frame clones alone and lacks a portion of them. The table shows approximately 180,000 clones, with approximately 57% occurring only once. As for treatment: oral pan-JAK inhibitor, 5-10 mg twice daily. Lesional scalp punch biopsies and peripheral blood were collected from alopecia areata patients. CDR1 is SEHNR and CDR2 is FQNEAQ in the germline V gene (reference sequence). The CDR3 is made up of 14 amino acids.

The clonotype comes from a human donor with alopecia areata. Sample: CD4+ T cells sorted from blood, taken at week 24, from a patient treated with tofacitinib. The J gene is TRBJ1-1, the V gene TRBV7-9; TRBD1 is a possible D gene (6 bases). CDR3 residues: CASTLRNRDTEAFF. The DNA for the CDR3 is TGTGCCAGCACCTTACGGAACAGGGATACTGAAGCTTTCTTT.